This TCR beta chain emerged from a study of post-analysis software for immune sequencing data (dated by TCRdb to 2013 to 2016). Broadly, across the study: Recorded disease courses included relapsing-remitting, secondary progressive and progressive-relapsing multiple sclerosis, with some patients lacking subtype annotation. Patient repertoires were compared against ten to twelve previously published healthy control repertoires from donors aged about 6 to 26 years. A subset of samples was prepared in parallel using single-end sample barcoding, then pooled and co-amplified after Illumina adapter ligation.

Receptor libraries were prepared by PCR. Data came from an Illumina HiSeq 2500. To reduce PCR and sequencing biases, unique molecular identifiers were incorporated into the TCR beta cDNA libraries. Every 1 to 10 million input T cells yielded about 500,000 cDNA molecules, meaning each molecule approximated one T cell. The patient libraries were prepared and sequenced using the same protocol as the earlier healthy control dataset. Samples belonging to the same batch were prepared together, multiplexed and sequenced on a shared HiSeq lane. In the authors' own workflow: Raw barcoded reads were processed with MIGEC, discarding single-read molecular identifier groups before consensus assembly and CDR3 extraction. Clonotype tables were post-analysed with VDJtools, normalizing diversity by down-sampling all datasets to the smallest sample size. Repertoire overlap clustering matched CDR3 amino acid but not nucleotide sequences to correct batch-related cross-sample contamination. Using fastp trimming at Q25 and MiXCR clonotype assembly, TCRdb reanalyzed the public sequencing data and kept in-frame beta chains. Rows with one shared CDR3 protein collapse into an entry with the most common genes and DNA. These V and J calls rely on TCRdb rather than the paper's analysis. The sample table lists hundreds of thousands of distinct CDR3 sequences, approximately 53% of them with a count of one. Of the sample, 4% to 5.5% falls within the top ten clones.

Turning to this clonotype: The specificity of this receptor is unknown. Base qualities are not provided; no much larger clone lies one nucleotide away.

Reading the germline V gene (reference sequence) gives CDR1 MNHEY and CDR2 SMNVEV. V sheds 3 bases and J sheds 2 bases, leaving 8 bases between their ends. Including cysteine and phenylalanine, the CDR3 has 14 amino acids. This entry keeps only the CDR3 DNA: 42 bases, framed from base 1. To demonstrate the VDJtools post-analysis software, TCR beta repertoires were profiled from the peripheral blood of about 13 young patients with multiple sclerosis. Multiple sclerosis patients were children and adolescents aged roughly 6 to 17 years. What the research found in general, with its limitations: Multiple sclerosis patients had significantly lower normalized Chao1 diversity than controls, a result that suggests substantial peripheral T-cell clonal expansion. The multiple sclerosis patient group was slightly younger than the control group. Strong co-clustering of samples prepared in the same batch was shown by direct clustering with F measure, prompting a batch-effect correction. Roughly 5 TRBV segments, including TRBV5-6, TRBV5-1 and TRBV20-1, were significantly more frequent in patients than controls.

Here the chain combines TRBV27 and TRBJ2-1; TRBD1 is a weak D gene call, 5 bases matching. The sequenced sample was blood. The TCR was taken from a girl between 10 and 17 years old with multiple sclerosis. The DNA reads as follows: TGTGCCAGCAGTTTCCAGGGTCCCTACAATGAGCAGTTCTTC. This is translated as CASSFQGPYNEQFF.